This T cell receptor beta chain was recorded in a study of cytomegalovirus exposure and HLA in healthy donors. V dropped 7 bases and J dropped 5 bases, with 14 bases sitting between them. This CDR3 spans 13 amino acids. Germline V CDR1 and CDR2: LNHDA, SQIVND (reference sequence). Amplification used 60 Vbeta primers and 13 Jbeta primers. Clones were sequenced by immunoSEQ multiplex PCR, and TCRdb holds only the in-frame ones, with some missing. The repertoire holds 100,000 to 120,000 clones, with nearly 80% as singletons. This TCR was sampled from a man between 25 and 39 years old in good health and CMV-seronegative. This chain connects TRBV19 to TRBJ1-1; unclear D gene. Sample: PBMCs. The CDR3 region is CASNRETGTEAFF. CDR3 bases: TGTGCCAGTAATCGGGAGACGGGGACTGAAGCTTTCTTT.